This entry features one T cell receptor (beta chain) sequence. Its antigen remains unidentified. This entry is derived from a study of cytomegalovirus exposure and HLA in healthy donors. Whole-study findings and limits: Many donors shared some public TCRs, even though most TCR sequences were rare. According to reports, the classifier identified cytomegalovirus status with high specificity and sensitivity.

Germline CDR1 reads SGHRS; CDR2 reads YFSETQ. The V segment lost 2 bases and the J segment 5 bases; nucleotides outside the gene matches: 9. This CDR3 spans 16 amino acids. TCRdb's table, derived via immunoSEQ multiplex PCR, lists solely in-frame clones and lacks some. The table lists tens of thousands of clones, 85% to 95% of them singletons. This chain links TRBV5-1 with TRBJ2-3, with TRBD2 identical over 9 bases. The source material was PBMCs. The sequence derives from a man aged 18 to 30 in good health and CMV-seronegative. CDR3 residues: CASSLLLAGEGDTQYF. CDR3 sequence (DNA): TGCGCCAGCAGCTTACTTTTAGCGGGAGAGGGAGATACGCAGTATTTT.